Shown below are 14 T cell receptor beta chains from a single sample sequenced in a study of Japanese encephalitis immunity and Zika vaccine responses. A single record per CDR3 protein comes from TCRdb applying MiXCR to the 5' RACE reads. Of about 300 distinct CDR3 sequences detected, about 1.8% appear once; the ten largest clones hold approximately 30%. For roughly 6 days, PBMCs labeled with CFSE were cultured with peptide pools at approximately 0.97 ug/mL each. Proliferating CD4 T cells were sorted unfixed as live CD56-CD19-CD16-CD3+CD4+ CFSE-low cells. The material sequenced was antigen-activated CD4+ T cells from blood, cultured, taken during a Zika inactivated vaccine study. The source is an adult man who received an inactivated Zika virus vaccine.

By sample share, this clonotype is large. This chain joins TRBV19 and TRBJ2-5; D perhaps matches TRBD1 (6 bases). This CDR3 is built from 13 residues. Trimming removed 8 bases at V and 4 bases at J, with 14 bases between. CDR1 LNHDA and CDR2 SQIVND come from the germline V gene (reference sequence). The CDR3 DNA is TGTGCCAGTTCGCGACAGGTGGGAGAGACCCAGTACTTC. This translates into CASSRQVGETQYF.

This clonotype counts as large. DNA for the CDR3: TGTGCCAGCAGCTTGAAAGGGGATCCCTACAATGAGCAGTTCTTC. Translated: CASSLKGDPYNEQFF. The rearrangement links TRBV5-4 to TRBJ2-1; possible D gene TRBD1, 5 bases. The CDR3 length is 15 residues. Germline-derived CDR1 and CDR2 are SGHNT and YYREEE (reference sequence). V was shortened by 1 base and J by 2 bases, with 10 bases between the two germline ends.

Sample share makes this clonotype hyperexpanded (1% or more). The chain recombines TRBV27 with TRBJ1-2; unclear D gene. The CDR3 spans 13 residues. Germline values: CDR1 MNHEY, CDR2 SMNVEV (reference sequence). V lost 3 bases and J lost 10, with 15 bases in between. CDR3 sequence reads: CASSFSPPVAYTF. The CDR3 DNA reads TGTGCCAGCAGTTTCTCCCCCCCAGTGGCCTACACCTTC.

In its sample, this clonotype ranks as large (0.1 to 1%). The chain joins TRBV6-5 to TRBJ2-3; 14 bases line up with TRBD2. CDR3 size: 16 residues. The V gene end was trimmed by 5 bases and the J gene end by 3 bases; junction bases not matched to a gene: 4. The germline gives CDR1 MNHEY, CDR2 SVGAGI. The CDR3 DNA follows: TGTGCCAGCAGTCCCGGGACTAGCGGGGGAACAGATACGCAGTATTTT. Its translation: CASSPGTSGGTDTQYF.

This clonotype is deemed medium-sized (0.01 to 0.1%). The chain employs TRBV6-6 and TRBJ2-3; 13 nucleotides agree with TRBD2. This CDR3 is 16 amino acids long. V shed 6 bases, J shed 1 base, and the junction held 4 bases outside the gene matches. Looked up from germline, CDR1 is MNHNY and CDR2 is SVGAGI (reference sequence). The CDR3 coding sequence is TGTGCCAGCAGCCGCGGACTAGCGGGGGGCACAGATACGCAGTATTTT. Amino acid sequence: CASSRGLAGGTDTQYF.

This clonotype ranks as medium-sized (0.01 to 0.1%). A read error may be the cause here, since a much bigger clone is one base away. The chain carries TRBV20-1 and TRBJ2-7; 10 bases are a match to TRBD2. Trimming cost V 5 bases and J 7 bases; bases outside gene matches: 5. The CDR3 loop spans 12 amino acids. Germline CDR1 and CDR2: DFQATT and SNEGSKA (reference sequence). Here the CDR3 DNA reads TGCAGTGCTGGCCCGGGACTAGCGGAGCAGTACTTC. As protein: CSAGPGLAEQYF.

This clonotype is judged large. The CDR3 sequence is CAISDVAGGSDTQYF. Here the CDR3 DNA reads TGTGCCATCAGTGACGTAGCGGGGGGCTCAGATACGCAGTATTTT. The genes are TRBV10-3 and TRBJ2-3, with TRBD2 matching over 10 bases. Germline CDR1 reads ENHRY; CDR2 reads SYGVKD. The CDR3 runs to 15 residues. J gave up 4 bases and V 3 bases, and 4 bases lay outside the gene matches.

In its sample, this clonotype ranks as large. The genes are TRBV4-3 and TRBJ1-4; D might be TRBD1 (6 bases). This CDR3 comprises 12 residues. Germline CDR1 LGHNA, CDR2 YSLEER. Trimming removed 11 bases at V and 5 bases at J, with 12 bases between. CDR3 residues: CASRGENEKLFF. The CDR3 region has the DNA TGCGCCTCAAGGGGGGAGAATGAAAAACTGTTTTTT.

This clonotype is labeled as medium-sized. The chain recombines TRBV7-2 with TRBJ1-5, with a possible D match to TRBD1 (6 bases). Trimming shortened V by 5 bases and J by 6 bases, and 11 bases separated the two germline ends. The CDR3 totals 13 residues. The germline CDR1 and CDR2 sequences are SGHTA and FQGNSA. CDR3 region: CASSLRDTQPQHF. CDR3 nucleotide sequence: TGTGCCAGCAGCCTCAGGGACACTCAGCCCCAGCATTTT.

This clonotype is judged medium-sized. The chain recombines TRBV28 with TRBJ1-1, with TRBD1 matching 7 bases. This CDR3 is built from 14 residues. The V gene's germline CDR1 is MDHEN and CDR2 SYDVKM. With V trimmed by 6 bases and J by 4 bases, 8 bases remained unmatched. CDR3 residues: CASSVRDSGTEAFF. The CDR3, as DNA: TGTGCCAGCAGCGTCCGGGACAGCGGCACTGAAGCTTTCTTT.

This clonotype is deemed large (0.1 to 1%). The CDR3 sequence is CASSQEGAGTGELFF. CDR3 nucleotide sequence: TGCGCCAGCAGCCAAGAGGGGGCGGGGACCGGGGAGCTGTTTTTT. V and J are TRBV4-3 and TRBJ2-2; D might be TRBD1 or TRBD2, each matching 6 bases. Trimming left V 0 bases short and J 5 bases short, with 10 bases between. The germline V gene has CDR1 LGHNA and CDR2 YSLEER. The CDR3 is 15 residues long.

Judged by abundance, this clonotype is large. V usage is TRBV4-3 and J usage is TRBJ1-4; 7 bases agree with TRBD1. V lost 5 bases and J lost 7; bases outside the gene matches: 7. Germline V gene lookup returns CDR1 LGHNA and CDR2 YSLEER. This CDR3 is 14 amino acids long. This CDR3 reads CASSFSGGSEKLFF. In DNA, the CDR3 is TGCGCCAGCAGCTTTTCAGGGGGTAGTGAAAAACTGTTTTTT.

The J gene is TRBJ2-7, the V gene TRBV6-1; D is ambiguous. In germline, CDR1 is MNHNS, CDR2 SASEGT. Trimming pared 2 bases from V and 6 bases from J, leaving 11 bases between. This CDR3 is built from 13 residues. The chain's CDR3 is CASSEFALGEQYF. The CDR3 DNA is TGTGCCAGCAGTGAATTCGCTTTGGGCGAGCAGTACTTC.

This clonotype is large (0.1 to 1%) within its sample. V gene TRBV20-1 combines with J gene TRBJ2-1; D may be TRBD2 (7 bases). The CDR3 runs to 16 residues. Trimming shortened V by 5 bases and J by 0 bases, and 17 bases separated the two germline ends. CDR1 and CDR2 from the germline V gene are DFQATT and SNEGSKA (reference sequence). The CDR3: CSARNLGGGSYNEQFF. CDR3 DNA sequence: TGCAGTGCTCGAAACTTAGGGGGGGGCTCCTACAATGAGCAGTTCTTC.